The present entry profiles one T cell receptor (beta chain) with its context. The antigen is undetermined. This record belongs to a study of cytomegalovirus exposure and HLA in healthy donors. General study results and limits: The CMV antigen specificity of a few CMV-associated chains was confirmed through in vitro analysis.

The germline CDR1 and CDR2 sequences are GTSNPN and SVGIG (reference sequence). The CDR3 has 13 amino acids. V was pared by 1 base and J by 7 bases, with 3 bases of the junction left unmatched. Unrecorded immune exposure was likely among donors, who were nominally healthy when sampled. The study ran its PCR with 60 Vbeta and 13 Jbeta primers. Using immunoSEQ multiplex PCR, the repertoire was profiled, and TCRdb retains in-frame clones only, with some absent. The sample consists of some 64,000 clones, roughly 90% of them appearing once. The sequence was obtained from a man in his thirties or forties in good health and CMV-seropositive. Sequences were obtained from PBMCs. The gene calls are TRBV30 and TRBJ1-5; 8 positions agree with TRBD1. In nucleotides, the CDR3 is TGTGCCTGGAGTGAGACAGGGGAACAGCCCCAGCATTTT. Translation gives CAWSETGEQPQHF.